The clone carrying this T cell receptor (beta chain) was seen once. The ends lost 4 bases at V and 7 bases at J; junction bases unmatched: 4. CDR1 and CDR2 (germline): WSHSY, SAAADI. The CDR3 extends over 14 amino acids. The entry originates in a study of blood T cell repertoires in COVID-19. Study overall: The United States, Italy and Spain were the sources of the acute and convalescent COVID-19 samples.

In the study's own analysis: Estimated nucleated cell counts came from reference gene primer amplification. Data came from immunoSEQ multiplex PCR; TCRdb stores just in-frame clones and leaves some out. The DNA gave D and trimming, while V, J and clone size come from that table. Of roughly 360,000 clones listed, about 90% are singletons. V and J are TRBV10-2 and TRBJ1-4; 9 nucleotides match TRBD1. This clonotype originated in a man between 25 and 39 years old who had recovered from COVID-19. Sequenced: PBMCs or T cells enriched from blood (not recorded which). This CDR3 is CASSGQGGGEKLFF. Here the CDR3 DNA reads TGCGCCAGCAGTGGACAGGGGGGAGGTGAAAAACTGTTTTTT.